This T cell receptor (beta chain) was identified during a study of cytomegalovirus exposure and HLA in healthy donors. Study summary: Earlier sequencing of around 190 million T cells yielded approximately 100 million unique TCR beta sequences.

Findings and caveats of the study: With further analysis later on, most CMV-associated TCR beta chains appeared HLA-restricted.

Trimming took off 2 bases at V and 5 bases at J, with 3 bases between the two ends. The CDR3 is 11 residues long. Germline CDR1 SGHVS, CDR2 FNYEAQ. Concerning this clone: Its antigen is as yet unknown.

13 Jbeta primers and 60 Vbeta primers were used for the PCR. Authors' analysis steps: The authors later counted about 80 million unique TCR beta chains, some 12 million of them shared. The method was immunoSEQ multiplex PCR; TCRdb's version includes in-frame clones alone and lacks a portion of them. The V and J calls and clone size are taken from that table; D and trimming were inferred from the DNA. The sample lists 150,000 to 200,000 clones; around 86% were seen once. The sequence came from a human donor in good health. This chain links TRBV7-6 with TRBJ2-5; D not certain. Sequencing was performed on PBMCs. The CDR3 region is CASSLYETQYF. The CDR3 bases are TGTGCCAGCAGCTTATATGAGACCCAGTACTTC.